These 5 T cell receptor beta chains were sequenced from one sample in a study of tumor-infiltrating lymphocytes in primary liver carcinoma. Making TCR beta cDNA involved around 500 ng total RNA and a constant-region primer. Amplification in three nested multiplex PCR rounds with slightly modified ARM-PCR gave rise to TCR beta libraries. The first two PCR rounds used TRBV1-TRBV30 forward primers with a C-beta reverse primer, nine to eleven cycles each. TCRdb reprocessed the multiplex PCR reads with MiXCR, giving one entry per CDR3 protein. The table has more than 60,000 distinct CDR3 sequences, roughly two thirds seen once. The study co-extracted DNA and RNA from around 18-30 mg of unsorted bulk tissue. Source material: liver tumor tissue from sampling region 4. Subset here: tumor region T4, right-lateral pole. These receptors were collected from a man aged 40-55 years with primary liver carcinoma and hepatitis B virus infection.

Concerning this clonotype: A read error may produce the germline difference seen at one junction end. The V and J genes are TRBV14 and TRBJ2-3; perhaps TRBD2 as D (6 bases). This CDR3 has 15 amino acids. Germline values: CDR1 SGHDN, CDR2 FVKESK. The DNA of the CDR3 is TGTGCCATCAGCCAAGGACGGGCTAGCGCTGATACGCAGTATTTT. Translation: CAISQGRASADTQYF.

A remark on this clonotype: This likely comes from a read error, as the CDR3 has no conserved phenylalanine or tryptophan at its end. The chain couples TRBV11-2 to TRBJ2-7, with TRBD1 matching over 8 bases. The ends lost 5 bases at V and 3 bases at J; junction bases unmatched: 12. Germline CDR1 SGHAT, CDR2 FQNNGV. CDR3 length equals 16 residues. CDR3 DNA sequence: TGTGCCAGCAGCCTCCCCCGGACAGGGTTCGTCTACGAGCAGTACATC. It yields the protein CASSLPRTGFVYEQYI.

CDR3 DNA sequence: TGTGCCAGCAGCACAGGGGGCGGCTCACTGAATACGCAGTATTTT. Its protein is CASSTGGGSLNTQYF. This chain joins TRBV5-4 and TRBJ2-3; 9 bases fit TRBD1. Germline V gives CDR1 SGHNT, CDR2 YYREEE (reference sequence). This CDR3 is built from 15 residues. V lost 4 bases, J lost 7 bases, and 10 bases stayed unmatched.

This clonotype was counted once. The junction departs from the called germline gene at one end, perhaps through a read error. CDR3 residues: CASSKELAVSTYTQYF. Written as DNA, the CDR3 is TGCGCCAGCAGCAAGGAACTAGCGGTTAGCACATATACGCAGTATTTT. The chain carries TRBV11-1 and TRBJ2-3; TRBD2 matches 8 bases. The germline V gene has CDR1 SGHAT and CDR2 FQDESV (reference sequence). The CDR3 is 16 residues long.

V and J are TRBV29-1 and TRBJ2-7; TRBD1 is a possible D gene (5 bases). Trimming left V 4 bases short and J 2 bases short, with 12 bases between. Germline CDR1 and CDR2: SQVTM and ANQGSEA. The CDR3 runs to 13 residues. The CDR3 here is CSVVDSRTYEQYF. The DNA for the CDR3 is TGCAGCGTTGTTGACAGTAGGACCTACGAGCAGTACTTC.